Below, 20 T cell receptor beta chains from the same sample are listed, as sequenced in a study of beta chain features in type 1 diabetes. Study-level findings and limits: Among patients with Type 1 diabetes, TCRB CDR3s were moderately but significantly shorter in every one of the four CD4+ subsets.

The authors reverse transcribed all of the isolated RNA, so sequencing captured expressed TCRB transcripts. The method was immunoSEQ multiplex PCR; TCRdb's version includes in-frame clones alone and lacks a portion of them. The sample lists roughly 300,000 clones; around 9.7% were seen once. These receptors' targets are unknown. The sequencing sample was made of central memory CD4+ T cells from blood. These receptors were taken from a man aged 25 to 40 with type 1 diabetes.

This clone was counted a few times. Other DNA sequences in this sample translate to the same CDR3. The chain employs TRBV27 and TRBJ1-2; D gene unclear. The V gene lost 2 bases and the J gene lost 2 bases, with 9 bases spanning the gap. This CDR3 is 14 amino acids long. Germline loops: CDR1 MNHEY, CDR2 SMNVEV (reference sequence). CDR3 sequence (DNA): TGTGCCAGCAGTTTAACAGCTGCGAACTATGGCTACACCTTC. Encoded protein: CASSLTAANYGYTF.

The chain has TRBV7-2 and TRBJ1-2, with D perhaps TRBD1 (6 bases). The CDR3 consists of 14 residues. Trimming stripped 5 bases from V and 6 bases from J, with 16 bases between. The germline CDR1 and CDR2 sequences are SGHTA and FQGNSA. This CDR3 reads CASSNPNRAHGYTF. The CDR3, as DNA: TGTGCCAGCAGCAATCCAAACAGGGCCCATGGCTACACCTTC.

The rearrangement uses TRBV28 and TRBJ2-7; 8 bases align to TRBD1. CDR1 and CDR2 (germline): MDHEN, SYDVKM. The CDR3 sequence is 14 residues long. V lost 4 bases and J lost 7; bases outside the gene matches: 9. The CDR3 nucleotides read TGTGCCAGCAGTTCCCCATCGGACAGGGAAGAGCAGTACTTC. It codes for CASSSPSDREEQYF.

The sample holds a few counts of this clone. The rearrangement uses TRBV7-9 and TRBJ2-7; 12 bases map to TRBD2. The CDR3 contains 15 residues. The germline gives CDR1 SEHNR, CDR2 FQNEAQ (reference sequence). The J segment lost 3 bases and the V segment lost 5 bases, leaving 5 bases of the junction unmatched. CDR3 protein: CASSPRTSGDYEQYF. The CDR3 coding sequence is TGTGCCAGCAGCCCCCGGACTAGCGGGGACTACGAGCAGTACTTC.

The rearrangement links TRBV4-3 to TRBJ1-2; D call uncertain. Germline V gene lookup returns CDR1 LGHNA and CDR2 YSLEER. V lost 0 bases to trimming and J lost 4 bases, with 9 bases between them. This CDR3 is 14 amino acids long. The CDR3 loop reads CASSQDSRIYGYTF. The CDR3 DNA follows: TGCGCCAGCAGCCAAGATAGTCGGATCTATGGCTACACCTTC.

This clone was picked up many times. The sample carries other DNA sequences with the same CDR3. The rearrangement uses TRBV7-2 and TRBJ2-5; D is ambiguous. Per germline, CDR1 SGHTA and CDR2 FQGNSA. Trimming took 0 bases from V and 3 from J, leaving 5 bases between them. The CDR3 is 13 amino acids. The CDR3 sequence: CASSLALEETQYF. The CDR3 DNA follows: TGTGCCAGCAGCTTAGCTTTGGAAGAGACCCAGTACTTC.

In its sample, this clone was seen a few times. The chain has TRBV10-3 and TRBJ1-1; D might be TRBD1 (5 bases). This CDR3 region has 16 residues. Germline lookup yields CDR1 ENHRY and CDR2 SYGVKD. V dropped 2 bases and J dropped 0 bases, with 13 bases sitting between them. The CDR3 DNA follows: TGTGCCATCAGTGAGGTCCGACAGATGATGAACACTGAAGCTTTCTTT. This translates into CAISEVRQMMNTEAFF.

This clone was seen repeatedly, ten times or more. V is TRBV9 and J is TRBJ1-3; D not certain. This CDR3 spans 14 amino acids. Trimming pared 4 bases from V and 2 bases from J, leaving 10 bases between. The V gene's germline CDR1 is SGDLS and CDR2 YYNGEE. CDR3 nucleotides: TGTGCCAGCAGCTTGACCGGCACTGGAAACACCATATATTTT. Its translation is CASSLTGTGNTIYF.

This clone was seen a handful of times. This CDR3 reads CASSQDLKGTGELFF. For the CDR3, the DNA is TGCGCCAGCAGCCAAGATCTAAAGGGGACCGGGGAGCTGTTTTTT. The rearrangement links TRBV4-3 to TRBJ2-2, with D perhaps matching TRBD1 (5 bases). The V gene's germline CDR1 is LGHNA and CDR2 YSLEER. The V end was cut by 0 bases, the J end by 5 bases, with 10 bases between. The CDR3 is 15 amino acids.

There are a few counts of this clone. This rearrangement joins TRBV30 to TRBJ2-1, with D maybe TRBD2 (6 bases). In germline, CDR1 is GTSNPN, CDR2 SVGIG (reference sequence). The CDR3 length is 14 residues. V gave up 3 bases and J gave up 3 bases, with 12 bases separating them. The CDR3 protein is CAWRTGGSYNEQFF. The CDR3 bases are TGTGCCTGGAGAACTGGGGGGAGCTACAATGAGCAGTTCTTC. Filled out from reference TRBV30 and TRBJ2-1, the complete variable domain reads SQTIHQWPATLVQPVGSPLSLECTVEGTSNPNLYWYRQAAGRGLQLLFYSVGIGQISSEVPQNLSASRPQDRQFILSSKKLLLSDSGFYLCAWRTGGSYNEQFFGPGTRLTVL.

This clone turned up a few times. This rearrangement joins TRBV28 to TRBJ2-1; possible D gene TRBD2, 6 bases. Germline-derived CDR1 and CDR2 are MDHEN and SYDVKM. The CDR3 has 14 residues. Trimming shortened V by 8 bases and J by 6 bases, and 17 bases separated the two germline ends. CDR3 in amino acids: CASLGLVGGNEQFF. The CDR3, as DNA: TGTGCCAGCCTTGGTTTAGTGGGGGGCAATGAGCAGTTCTTC.

V and J are TRBV4-3 and TRBJ2-7; 8 positions match TRBD1. V shed 1 base and J 4 bases; nucleotides not matched to a gene: 3. This CDR3 has 14 residues. The germline CDR1 and CDR2 sequences are LGHNA and YSLEER. CDR3 coding DNA: TGCGCCAGCAGCCAAGGGACAGGGTTGTACGAGCAGTACTTC. Encoded protein: CASSQGTGLYEQYF.

The gene calls are TRBV6-5 and TRBJ1-2, with TRBD1 as a possible D gene (6 bases). CDR1 and CDR2 from the germline V gene are MNHEY and SVGAGI. V lost 10 bases and J lost 4, with 16 bases in between. The CDR3 contains 13 residues. The CDR3, as DNA: TGTGCCACCTTTGACAGGACATCCTATGGCTACACCTTC. It yields the protein CATFDRTSYGYTF.

V is TRBV7-2 and J is TRBJ2-5, with D tentatively TRBD2 (5 bases). Trimming removed 2 bases at V and 2 bases at J, with 9 bases between. The CDR3 runs 14 residues. Germline V gene data show CDR1 as SGHTA and CDR2 as FQGNSA. CDR3 residues: CASSLRRTQETQYF. The CDR3 DNA reads TGTGCCAGCAGCTTAAGGCGGACTCAAGAGACCCAGTACTTC.

The rearrangement uses TRBV19 and TRBJ1-5; D is perhaps TRBD1 (6 bases). The CDR3 sequence is 15 residues long. Germline-derived CDR1 and CDR2 are LNHDA and SQIVND (reference sequence). V lost 3 bases and J lost 6, with 15 bases in between. Here the CDR3 DNA reads TGTGCCAGTAGTATCGAAGCACAGGGTGGTCAGCCCCAGCATTTT. Translation: CASSIEAQGGQPQHF.

This clone has a handful of counts. The genes are TRBV29-1 and TRBJ1-4; D gene unclear. This CDR3 has 10 residues. Germline CDR1 SQVTM, CDR2 ANQGSEA. The ends were cut back, 7 bases at V and 4 bases at J, with 4 bases in the middle. The CDR3 coding sequence is TGCAGCGCCTTTAATGAAAAACTGTTTTTT. This codes for CSAFNEKLFF.

This clone was observed a handful of times. V gene TRBV7-9 combines with J gene TRBJ2-3; no firm D call. With 3 bases removed from V and 5 bases from J, the gap between germline ends came to 12 bases. Germline CDR1 and CDR2: SEHNR and FQNEAQ (reference sequence). This CDR3 region has 14 residues. CDR3 coding DNA: TGTGCCAGCAGCTTGGAAAGGGTTGGAGATACGCAGTATTTT. It is translated as CASSLERVGDTQYF.

This clone appeared a few times. V and J are TRBV28 and TRBJ2-7; no reliable D call. The length of the CDR3 is 13 residues. Germline CDR1 and CDR2: MDHEN and SYDVKM. Trimming removed 6 bases at V and 6 bases at J, with 15 bases between. CDR3 nucleotide sequence: TGTGCCAGCAGGCCACCTACCACGGGCGAGCAGTACTTC. This sequence encodes CASRPPTTGEQYF. Based on the CDR3 plus reference TRBV28 and TRBJ2-7, the full variable domain is DVKVTQSSRYLVKRTGEKVFLECVQDMDHENMFWYRQDPGLGLRLIYFSYDVKMKEKGDIPEGYSVSREKKERFSLILESASTNQTSMYLCASRPPTTGEQYFGPGTRLTVT.

The chain employs TRBV18 and TRBJ1-1; D remains ambiguous. The V and J ends lost 1 base and 1 base respectively, with 10 bases between them. Germline-derived CDR1 and CDR2 are KGHSH and LQKENI. This CDR3 has 15 residues. The CDR3 region is CASSPQSSGNTEAFF. CDR3 in DNA: TGTGCCAGCTCACCACAATCTAGCGGGAACACTGAAGCTTTCTTT.

This clone has just a few counts. The chain joins TRBV27 to TRBJ1-2; TRBD1 matches 8 bases. Germline trimming cut 6 bases from V and 2 bases from J; bases unmatched to any gene: 8. The CDR3 runs to 15 residues. Germline values: CDR1 MNHEY, CDR2 SMNVEV (reference sequence). The CDR3 protein is CASRRGTGENYGYTF. For the CDR3, the DNA is TGTGCCAGCAGGAGAGGGACAGGTGAGAACTATGGCTACACCTTC.